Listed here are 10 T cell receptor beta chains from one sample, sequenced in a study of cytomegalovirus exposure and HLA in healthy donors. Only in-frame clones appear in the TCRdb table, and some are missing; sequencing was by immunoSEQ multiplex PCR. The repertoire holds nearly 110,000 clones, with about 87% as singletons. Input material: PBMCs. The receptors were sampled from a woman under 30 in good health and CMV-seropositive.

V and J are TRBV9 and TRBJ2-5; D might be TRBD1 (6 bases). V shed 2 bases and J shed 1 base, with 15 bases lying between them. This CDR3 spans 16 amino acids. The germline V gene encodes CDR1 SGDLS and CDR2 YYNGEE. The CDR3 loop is CASSVPGEGVQETQYF. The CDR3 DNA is TGTGCCAGCAGCGTCCCTGGTGAGGGGGTCCAAGAGACCCAGTACTTC.

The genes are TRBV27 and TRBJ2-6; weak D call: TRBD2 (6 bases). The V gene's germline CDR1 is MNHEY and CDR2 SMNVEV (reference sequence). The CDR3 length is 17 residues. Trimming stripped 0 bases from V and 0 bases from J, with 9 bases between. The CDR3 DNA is TGTGCCAGCAGTTTATCAGGAGGGCTCTCTGGGGCCAACGTCCTGACTTTC. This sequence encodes CASSLSGGLSGANVLTF.

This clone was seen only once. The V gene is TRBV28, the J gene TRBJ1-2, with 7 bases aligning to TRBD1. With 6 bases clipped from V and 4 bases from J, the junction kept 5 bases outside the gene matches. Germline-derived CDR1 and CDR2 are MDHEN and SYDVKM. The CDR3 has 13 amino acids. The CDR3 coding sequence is TGTGCCAGCAGAGGGACAGACCTCTATGGCTACACCTTC. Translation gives CASRGTDLYGYTF.

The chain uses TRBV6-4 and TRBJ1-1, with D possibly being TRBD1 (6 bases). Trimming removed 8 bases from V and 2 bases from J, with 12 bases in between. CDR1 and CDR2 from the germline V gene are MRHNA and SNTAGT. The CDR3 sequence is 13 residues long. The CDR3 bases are TGTGCCAGCTCTTCGGACAGAAACACTGAAGCTTTCTTT. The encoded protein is CASSSDRNTEAFF.

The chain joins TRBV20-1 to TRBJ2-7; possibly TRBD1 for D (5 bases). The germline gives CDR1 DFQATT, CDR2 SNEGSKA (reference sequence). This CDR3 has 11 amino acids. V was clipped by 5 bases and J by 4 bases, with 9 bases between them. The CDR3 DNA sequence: TGCAGTGCTTATTCAGGGTACGAGCAGTACGTC. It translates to CSAYSGYEQYV.

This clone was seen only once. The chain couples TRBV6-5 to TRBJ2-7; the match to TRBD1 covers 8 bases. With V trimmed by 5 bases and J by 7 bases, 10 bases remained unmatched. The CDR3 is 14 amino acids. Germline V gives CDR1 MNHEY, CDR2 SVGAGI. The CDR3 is CASSPQTGEREQYF. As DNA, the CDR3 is TGTGCCAGCAGTCCCCAGACAGGGGAAAGGGAGCAGTACTTC.

The chain's CDR3 is CASSSTLTEAFF. The CDR3 coding sequence is TGTGCCAGCAGCTCGACACTCACTGAAGCTTTCTTT. The rearrangement joins TRBV7-9 to TRBJ1-1; D is uncertain. V dropped 4 bases and J dropped 4 bases, with 7 bases sitting between them. This CDR3 comprises 12 residues. Germline V gene data show CDR1 as SEHNR and CDR2 as FQNEAQ (reference sequence).

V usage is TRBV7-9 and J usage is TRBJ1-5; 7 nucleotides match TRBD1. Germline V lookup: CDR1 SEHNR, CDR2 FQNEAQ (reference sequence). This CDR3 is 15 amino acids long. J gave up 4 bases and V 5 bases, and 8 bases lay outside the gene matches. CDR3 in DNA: TGTGCCAGCAGCGCCGACAGGGCACATAATCAGCCCCAGCATTTT. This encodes CASSADRAHNQPQHF.

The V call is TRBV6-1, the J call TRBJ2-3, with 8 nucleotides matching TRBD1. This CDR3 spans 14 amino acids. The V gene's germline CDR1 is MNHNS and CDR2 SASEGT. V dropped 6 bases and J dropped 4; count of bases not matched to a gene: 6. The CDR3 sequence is CASRDRVGSDTQYF. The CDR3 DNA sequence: TGTGCCAGCAGGGACAGGGTGGGTTCAGATACGCAGTATTTT.

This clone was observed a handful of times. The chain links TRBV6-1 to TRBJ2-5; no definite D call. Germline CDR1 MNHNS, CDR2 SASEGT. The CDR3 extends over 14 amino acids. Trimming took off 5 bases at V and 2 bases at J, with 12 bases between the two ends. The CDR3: CASSYSLEQETQYF. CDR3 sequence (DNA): TGTGCCAGCAGTTATTCCTTGGAGCAAGAGACCCAGTACTTC.